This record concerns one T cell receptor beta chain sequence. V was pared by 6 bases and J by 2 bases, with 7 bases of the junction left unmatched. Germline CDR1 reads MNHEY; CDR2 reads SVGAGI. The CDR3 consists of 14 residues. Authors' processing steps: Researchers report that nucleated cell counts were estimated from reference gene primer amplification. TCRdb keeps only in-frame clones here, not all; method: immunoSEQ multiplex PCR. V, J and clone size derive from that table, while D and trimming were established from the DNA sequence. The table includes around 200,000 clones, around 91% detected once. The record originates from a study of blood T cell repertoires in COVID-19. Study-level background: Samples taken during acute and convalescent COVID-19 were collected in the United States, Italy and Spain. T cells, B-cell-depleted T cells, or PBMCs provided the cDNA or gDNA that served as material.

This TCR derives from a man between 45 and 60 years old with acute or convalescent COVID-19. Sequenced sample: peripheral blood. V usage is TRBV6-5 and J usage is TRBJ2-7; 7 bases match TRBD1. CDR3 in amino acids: CASRRQGRTYEQYF. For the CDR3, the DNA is TGTGCCAGCAGGCGACAGGGAAGGACCTACGAGCAGTACTTC.